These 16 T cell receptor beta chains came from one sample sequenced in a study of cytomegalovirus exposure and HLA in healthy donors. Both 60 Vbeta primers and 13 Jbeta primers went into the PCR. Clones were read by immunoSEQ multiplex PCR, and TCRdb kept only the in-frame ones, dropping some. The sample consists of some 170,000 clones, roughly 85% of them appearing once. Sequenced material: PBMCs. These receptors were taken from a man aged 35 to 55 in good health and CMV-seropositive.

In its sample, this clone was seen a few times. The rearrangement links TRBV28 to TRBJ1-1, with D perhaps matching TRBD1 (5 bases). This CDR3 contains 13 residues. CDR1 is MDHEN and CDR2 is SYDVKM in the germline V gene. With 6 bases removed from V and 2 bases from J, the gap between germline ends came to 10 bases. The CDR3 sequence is CASRHTGNTEAFF. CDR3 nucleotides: TGTGCCAGCAGGCACACAGGAAACACTGAAGCTTTCTTT.

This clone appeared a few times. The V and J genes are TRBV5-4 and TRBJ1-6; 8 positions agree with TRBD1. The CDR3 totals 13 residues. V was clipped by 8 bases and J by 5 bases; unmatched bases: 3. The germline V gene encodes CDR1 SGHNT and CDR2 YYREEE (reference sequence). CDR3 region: CASETGDNSPLHF. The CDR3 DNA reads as TGTGCCAGTGAGACAGGGGATAATTCACCCCTCCACTTT. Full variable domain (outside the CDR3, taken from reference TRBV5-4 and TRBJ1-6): ETGVTQSPTHLIKTRGQQVTLRCSSQSGHNTVSWYQQALGQGPQFIFQYYREEENGRGNFPPRFSGLQFPNYSSELNVNALELDDSALYLCASETGDNSPLHFGNGTRLTVT.

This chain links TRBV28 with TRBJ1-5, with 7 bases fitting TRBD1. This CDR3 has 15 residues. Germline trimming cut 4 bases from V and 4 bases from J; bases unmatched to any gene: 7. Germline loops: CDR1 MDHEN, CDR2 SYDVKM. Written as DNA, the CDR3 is TGTGCCAGCAGTTCCGCCGGGACAGCAAATCAGCCCCAGCATTTT. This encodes CASSSAGTANQPQHF.

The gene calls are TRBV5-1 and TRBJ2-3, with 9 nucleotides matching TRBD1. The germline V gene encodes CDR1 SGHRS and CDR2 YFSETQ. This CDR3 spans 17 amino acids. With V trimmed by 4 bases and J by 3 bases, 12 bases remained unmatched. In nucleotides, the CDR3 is TGCGCCAGCAGCCTTGCTGGGATAGGACAGGGGACAGATACGCAGTATTTT. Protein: CASSLAGIGQGTDTQYF.

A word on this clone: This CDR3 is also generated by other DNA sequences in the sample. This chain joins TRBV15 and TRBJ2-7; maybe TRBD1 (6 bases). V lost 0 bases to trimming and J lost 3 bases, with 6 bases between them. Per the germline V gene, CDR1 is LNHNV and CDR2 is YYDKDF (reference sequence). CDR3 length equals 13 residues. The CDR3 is CATSREGGYEQYF. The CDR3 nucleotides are TGTGCCACCAGCAGAGAAGGGGGCTACGAGCAGTACTTC.

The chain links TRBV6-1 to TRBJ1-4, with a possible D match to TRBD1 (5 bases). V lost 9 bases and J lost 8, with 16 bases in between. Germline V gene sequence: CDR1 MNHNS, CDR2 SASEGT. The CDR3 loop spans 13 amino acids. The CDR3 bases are TGTGCCAGGATAGGGTCAGGGCGGGAAAAACTGTTTTTT. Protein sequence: CARIGSGREKLFF.

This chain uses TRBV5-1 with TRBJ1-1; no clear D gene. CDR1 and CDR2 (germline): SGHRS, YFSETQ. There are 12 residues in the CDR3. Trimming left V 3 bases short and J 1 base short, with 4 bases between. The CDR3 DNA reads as TGCGCCAGCAGCTCATCGAACACTGAAGCTTTCTTT. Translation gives CASSSSNTEAFF.

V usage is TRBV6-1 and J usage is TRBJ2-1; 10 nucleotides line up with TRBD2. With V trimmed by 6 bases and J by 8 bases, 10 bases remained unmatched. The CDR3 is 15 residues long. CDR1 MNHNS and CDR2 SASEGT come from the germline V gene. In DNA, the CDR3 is TGTGCCAGCAGCAGAGCGGGAGGGCCAGGTGATGAGCAGTTCTTC. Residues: CASSRAGGPGDEQFF.

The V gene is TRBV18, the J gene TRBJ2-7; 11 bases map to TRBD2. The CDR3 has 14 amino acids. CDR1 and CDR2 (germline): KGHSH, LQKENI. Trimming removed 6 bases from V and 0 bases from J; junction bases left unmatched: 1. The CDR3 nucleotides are TGTGCCAGCTCCGGACTAGCGGGCTCCTACGAGCAGTACTTC. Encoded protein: CASSGLAGSYEQYF. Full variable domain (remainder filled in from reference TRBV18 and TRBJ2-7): NAGVMQNPRHLVRRRGQEARLRCSPMKGHSHVYWYRQLPEEGLKFMVYLQKENIIDESGMPKERFSAEFPKEGPSILRIQQVVRGDSAAYFCASSGLAGSYEQYFGPGTRLTVT.

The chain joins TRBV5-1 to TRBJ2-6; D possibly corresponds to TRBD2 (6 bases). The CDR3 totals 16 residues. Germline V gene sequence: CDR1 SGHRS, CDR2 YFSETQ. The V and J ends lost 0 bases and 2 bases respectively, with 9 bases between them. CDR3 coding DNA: TGCGCCAGCAGCTTGGGTTGGAGGGCTGGGGCCAACGTCCTGACTTTC. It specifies CASSLGWRAGANVLTF.

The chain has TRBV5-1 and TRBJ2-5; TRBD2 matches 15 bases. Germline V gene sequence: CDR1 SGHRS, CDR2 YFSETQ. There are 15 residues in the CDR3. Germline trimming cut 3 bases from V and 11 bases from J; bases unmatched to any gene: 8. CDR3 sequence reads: CASSSGLAGGPVQYF. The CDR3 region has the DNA TGCGCCAGCAGCTCCGGACTAGCGGGAGGGCCAGTGCAGTACTTC.

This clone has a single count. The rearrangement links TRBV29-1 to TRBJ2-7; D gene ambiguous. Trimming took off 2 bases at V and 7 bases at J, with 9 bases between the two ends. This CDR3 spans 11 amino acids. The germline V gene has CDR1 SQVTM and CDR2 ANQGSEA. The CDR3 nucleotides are TGCAGCGTTGAAACACGGAGTGAGCAGTACTTC. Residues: CSVETRSEQYF.

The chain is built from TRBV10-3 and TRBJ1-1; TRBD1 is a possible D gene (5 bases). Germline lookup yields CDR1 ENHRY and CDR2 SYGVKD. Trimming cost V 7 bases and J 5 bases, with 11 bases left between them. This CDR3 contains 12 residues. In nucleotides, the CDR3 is TGTGCCATCATGACCCAGGGTACTGAAGCTTTCTTT. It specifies CAIMTQGTEAFF.

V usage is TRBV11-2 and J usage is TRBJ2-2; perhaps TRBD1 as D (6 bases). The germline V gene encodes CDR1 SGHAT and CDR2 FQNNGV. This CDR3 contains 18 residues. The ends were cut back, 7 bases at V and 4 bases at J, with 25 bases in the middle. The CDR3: CASTPTAGRTATTGELFF. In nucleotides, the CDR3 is TGTGCCAGCACCCCTACGGCCGGTAGGACAGCTACCACCGGGGAGCTGTTTTTT.

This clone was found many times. The CDR3 region is CASSARTGAYEQYF. The CDR3 bases are TGTGCCAGCAGTGCCCGGACAGGGGCCTACGAGCAGTACTTC. The rearrangement links TRBV2 to TRBJ2-7; TRBD1 matches at 9 bases. Germline loops: CDR1 SNHLY, CDR2 FYNNEI. J gave up 2 bases and V 4 bases, and 3 bases lay outside the gene matches. The CDR3 is 14 residues long.

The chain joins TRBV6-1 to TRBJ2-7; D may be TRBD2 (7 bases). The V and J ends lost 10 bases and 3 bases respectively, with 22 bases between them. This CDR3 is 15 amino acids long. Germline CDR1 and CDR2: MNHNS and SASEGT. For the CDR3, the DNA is TGTGCCACCGGGGCGGGGGCGGGACCAGACTACGAGCAGTACTTC. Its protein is CATGAGAGPDYEQYF.